These 15 T cell receptor beta chains were sequenced from one sample in a study of cytomegalovirus exposure and HLA in healthy donors. Repertoires were generated with immunoSEQ multiplex PCR, while TCRdb's copy carries only in-frame clones and drops some. The sample comprises roughly 100,000 clones, approximately 90% of which are singletons, and 4% to 4.5% rests with the top ten. The specimen was PBMCs. The receptors here all came from a woman under 30 in good health and CMV-seropositive.

DNA for the CDR3: TGTGCCAGCAGTTTAGCGGGGGCGGGTGAGCAGTTCTTC. Its protein is CASSLAGAGEQFF. The chain employs TRBV2 and TRBJ2-1, with TRBD2 matching over 9 bases. Germline-derived CDR1 and CDR2 are SNHLY and FYNNEI. The trim removed 5 bases at V and 9 bases at J, leaving 5 bases unmatched. The CDR3 totals 13 residues.

V usage is TRBV19 and J usage is TRBJ2-2; 8 positions match TRBD1. The CDR3 length is 14 residues. CDR1 and CDR2 from the germline V gene are LNHDA and SQIVND (reference sequence). Losses at the gene ends were 8 bases for V and 4 bases for J; bases not matched to a gene: 6. CDR3 DNA: TGTGCCAGTTTCGACAGGGGTGTCACCGGGGAGCTGTTTTTT. This translates into CASFDRGVTGELFF.

The J gene is TRBJ2-1, the V gene TRBV5-6; D unclear. The germline V gene encodes CDR1 SGHDT and CDR2 YYEEEE. The V gene lost 0 bases and the J gene lost 6 bases, with 13 bases spanning the gap. CDR3 length: 15 residues. CDR3 DNA sequence: TGTGCCAGCAGCTTGGGCCCCTCCCCTAGCAATGAGCAGTTCTTC. Translating it yields CASSLGPSPSNEQFF.

J is TRBJ2-7 and V is TRBV5-4; D might be TRBD2 (6 bases). CDR3 size: 15 residues. Trimming cost V 3 bases and J 6 bases, with 19 bases left between them. Germline loops: CDR1 SGHNT, CDR2 YYREEE (reference sequence). The DNA of the CDR3 is TGTGCCAGCAGCTACTCCGGGACTGGGCACCGCGAGCAGTACTTC. Translation gives CASSYSGTGHREQYF. The full variable domain, rest sourced from reference TRBV5-4 and TRBJ2-7, is ETGVTQSPTHLIKTRGQQVTLRCSSQSGHNTVSWYQQALGQGPQFIFQYYREEENGRGNFPPRFSGLQFPNYSSELNVNALELDDSALYLCASSYSGTGHREQYFGPGTRLTVT.

This clone was recorded only once. The rearrangement uses TRBV27 and TRBJ2-7; a possible D gene is TRBD1 (5 bases). The CDR3 has 14 residues. Trimming pared 2 bases from V and 6 bases from J, leaving 14 bases between. Germline assignment: CDR1 MNHEY and CDR2 SMNVEV (reference sequence). The CDR3 DNA follows: TGTGCCAGCAGTTTAGGTCAGGGCATGGGCGAGCAGTACTTC. It codes for CASSLGQGMGEQYF.

This sequence joins TRBV19 and TRBJ2-7; the D gene is possibly TRBD1 (6 bases). There are 12 residues in the CDR3. Germline-derived CDR1 and CDR2 are LNHDA and SQIVND (reference sequence). V was trimmed by 5 bases and J by 5 bases, leaving 10 bases between them. The CDR3 DNA reads as TGTGCCAGTAGTGGGGGCGGCCACGAGCAGTACTTC. Amino acids: CASSGGGHEQYF.

The chain is built from TRBV7-2 and TRBJ1-2; D is unclear. Trimming removed 4 bases at V and 1 base at J, with 10 bases between. Germline-derived CDR1 and CDR2 are SGHTA and FQGNSA. This CDR3 comprises 14 residues. CDR3 sequence reads: CASSSQQFNYGYTF. The CDR3 nucleotides are TGTGCCAGCAGCTCGCAACAGTTTAACTATGGCTACACCTTC. Complete variable domain (other parts from reference TRBV7-2 and TRBJ1-2): GAGVSQSPSNKVTEKGKDVELRCDPISGHTALYWYRQSLGQGLEFLIYFQGNSAPDKSGLPSDRFSAERTGGSVSTLTIQRTQQEDSAVYLCASSSQQFNYGYTFGSGTRLTVV.

The V gene is TRBV7-8, the J gene TRBJ2-2, with D possibly being TRBD2 (5 bases). Germline CDR1 and CDR2: SGHVS and FQNEAQ. The CDR3 is 17 residues long. V shed 5 bases and J shed 5 bases, with 21 bases lying between them. The CDR3 is CASSPTSTGALTGELFF. The CDR3 nucleotides are TGTGCCAGCAGCCCTACTAGTACGGGTGCCCTGACCGGGGAGCTGTTTTTT.

The genes are TRBV15 and TRBJ2-7, with D possibly matching TRBD2 (5 bases). Germline V CDR1 and CDR2: LNHNV, YYDKDF (reference sequence). Deletions cut 1 base from V and 0 bases from J, with 10 bases between. The length of the CDR3 is 15 residues. The CDR3 region has the DNA TGTGCCACCAGCAGAGGGCTAGCATTCTCCTACGAGCAGTACTTC. It encodes CATSRGLAFSYEQYF.

This rearrangement joins TRBV5-1 to TRBJ1-1; 11 nucleotides agree with TRBD1. Trimming removed 4 bases from V and 0 bases from J; junction bases left unmatched: 5. The V gene's germline CDR1 is SGHRS and CDR2 YFSETQ. This CDR3 is built from 16 residues. The CDR3 DNA reads as TGCGCCAGCAGCCTACGGACAGGGGGCATGAACACTGAAGCTTTCTTT. Protein: CASSLRTGGMNTEAFF.

The V gene is TRBV12-5, the J gene TRBJ2-1; TRBD2 is a possible D gene (5 bases). Trimming stripped 0 bases from V and 8 bases from J, with 14 bases between. Per the germline V gene, CDR1 is LGHNT and CDR2 is FRNRAP. CDR3 length equals 15 residues. CDR3 DNA sequence: TGTGCTAGTGGTTTGGTACCCGTCCGGGGATATGAGCAGTTCTTC. Protein product: CASGLVPVRGYEQFF. Complete variable domain (other parts from reference TRBV12-5 and TRBJ2-1): DARVTQTPRHKVTEMGQEVTMRCQPILGHNTVFWYRQTMMQGLELLAYFRNRAPLDDSGMPKDRFSAEMPDATLATLKIQPSEPRDSAVYFCASGLVPVRGYEQFFGPGTRLTVL.

The rearrangement uses TRBV5-4 and TRBJ1-4; the match to TRBD1 covers 10 bases. The CDR3 covers 13 residues. Germline loops: CDR1 SGHNT, CDR2 YYREEE (reference sequence). The V segment lost 5 bases and the J segment 7 bases; nucleotides outside the gene matches: 2. For the CDR3, the DNA is TGTGCCAGCAGTTGGGACAGGGGTGAAAAACTGTTTTTT. Protein: CASSWDRGEKLFF.

In this sample, this clone turned up once. V gene TRBV25-1 combines with J gene TRBJ2-4; D is possibly TRBD2 (5 bases). CDR3 size: 15 residues. The germline gives CDR1 MGHDK, CDR2 SYGVNS. V was shortened by 10 bases and J by 13 bases, with 29 bases between the two germline ends. The CDR3 DNA sequence: TGTGCCACCCAAGTATCGGGCCCAGGAGAGTCGGGACAGTACTTC. Its translation: CATQVSGPGESGQYF. Complete variable domain (other parts from reference TRBV25-1 and TRBJ2-4): EADIYQTPRYLVIGTGKKITLECSQTMGHDKMYWYQQDPGMELHLIHYSYGVNSTEKGDLSSESTVSRIRTEHFPLTLESARPSHTSQYLCATQVSGPGESGQYFGAGTRLSVL.

This rearrangement joins TRBV5-6 to TRBJ2-7, with 8 bases identical to TRBD1. Germline V gives CDR1 SGHDT, CDR2 YYEEEE. The CDR3 consists of 15 residues. V was pared by 4 bases and J by 2 bases, with 8 bases of the junction left unmatched. The CDR3 loop is CASSRGQVLPYEQYF. CDR3 nucleotide sequence: TGTGCCAGCAGCAGGGGACAGGTCCTCCCCTACGAGCAGTACTTC.

The chain has TRBV19 and TRBJ1-6, with D possibly being TRBD1 (6 bases). Germline-derived CDR1 and CDR2 are LNHDA and SQIVND (reference sequence). V was trimmed by 1 base and J by 11 bases, leaving 18 bases between them. The CDR3 spans 16 residues. The CDR3 region has the DNA TGTGCCAGTAGTATAGTACAGGGACCCTCCGGGACACCCCTCCACTTT. Its translation is CASSIVQGPSGTPLHF.